This T cell receptor beta chain was recovered during a study of response to subunit inactivated influenza vaccine. Study-level findings and limits: Each seasonal flu vaccination may recruit only limited new T cells, authors suggested.

This CDR3 region has 12 residues. V shed 3 bases and J shed 6 bases, with 10 bases lying between them. CDR1 is DFQATT, CDR2 SNEGSKA, per germline (reference sequence). One entry per CDR3 protein, called by TCRdb with MiXCR from the RT-PCR reads. This table holds a few hundred thousand distinct CDR3 sequences, roughly an eighth found once. About this clonotype itself: Its antigen is still unknown.

The genes are TRBV20-1 and TRBJ2-3; D possibly corresponds to TRBD2 (5 bases). The origin of this receptor is a man aged 50 to 59 who received an inactivated influenza vaccine. Here the sequenced sample was non-naive T cells sorted from PBMCs, taken approximately 15 days before vaccination. This CDR3 reads CSASGKWDTQYF. Written as DNA, the CDR3 is TGCAGTGCTAGCGGGAAATGGGATACGCAGTATTTT.